What follows are 20 T cell receptor beta chains derived from one specimen sequenced in a study of T cell responses to AZD1222 COVID-19 vaccine. Sequenced by immunoSEQ multiplex PCR; TCRdb stores in-frame clones only, minus some. The sample records fewer than 85,000 clones, 88% being singletons. This specimen consisted of peripheral blood, obtained on day 0 of AZD1222 vaccination. The receptors here all came from an adult in good health.

This chain connects TRBV11-2 to TRBJ1-6; no clear D. V was cut by 5 bases and J by 11 bases, with 13 bases left in between. The CDR3 sequence is 13 residues long. CDR1 is SGHAT, CDR2 FQNNGV, per germline. CDR3: CASSAARTTPLHF. CDR3 sequence (DNA): TGTGCCAGCAGCGCCGCCAGGACTACACCCCTCCACTTT.

The chain couples TRBV24-1 to TRBJ2-1; 7 nucleotides match TRBD2. V shed 3 bases and J 8 bases; nucleotides not matched to a gene: 12. The CDR3 loop spans 16 amino acids. Germline V gives CDR1 KGHDR, CDR2 SFDVKD. The CDR3 is CATSDRGGGRRDEQFF. DNA of the CDR3: TGTGCCACCAGTGATCGCGGCGGGGGAAGACGCGATGAGCAGTTCTTC.

This chain uses TRBV6-5 with TRBJ2-3, with a tentative D call TRBD2 (6 bases). V lost 2 bases, J lost 5 bases, and 17 bases lay in between. Germline-derived CDR1 and CDR2 are MNHEY and SVGAGI. The CDR3 loop spans 16 amino acids. Written as DNA, the CDR3 is TGTGCCAGCAGTTACGTGGGGGGACCCGACGGAGATACGCAGTATTTT. Amino acids: CASSYVGGPDGDTQYF.

J is TRBJ1-4 and V is TRBV5-6; 11 bases are shared with TRBD1. The CDR3 extends over 13 amino acids. Germline assignment: CDR1 SGHDT and CDR2 YYEEEE. Trimming took 5 bases from V and 10 from J; bases not matched to a gene: 4. The DNA for the CDR3 is TGTGCCAGCAGTTACGGGACAGGGGGAAAACTGTTTTTT. As protein: CASSYGTGGKLFF.

The DNA for the CDR3 is TGTGCCAGCAGCGCCGGGACGCTAGGAAACAATGAGCAGTTCTTC. Its translation: CASSAGTLGNNEQFF. V usage is TRBV9 and J usage is TRBJ2-1; possibly TRBD1 or TRBD2 for D (5 bases each). CDR3 length: 15 residues. Germline CDR1 reads SGDLS; CDR2 reads YYNGEE. Trimming took 3 bases from V and 5 from J, leaving 15 bases between them.

This clone has more than one count but fewer than ten. The J gene is TRBJ2-1, the V gene TRBV6-1, with 10 bases fitting TRBD2. J was trimmed by 14 bases and V by 1 base; bases with no gene match: 11. The germline gives CDR1 MNHNS, CDR2 SASEGT. The CDR3 length is 15 residues. The CDR3 region is CASSEVFSGLAEEFF. The CDR3, as DNA: TGTGCCAGCAGTGAAGTGTTCAGCGGACTAGCGGAGGAGTTCTTC.

This clone has only one observation. CDR3 nucleotides: TGTGCCAGCCGGGGACAGGTCGGTGAAAAACTGTTTTTT. Translation gives CASRGQVGEKLFF. The chain is built from TRBV11-2 and TRBJ1-4, with 8 bases identical to TRBD1. The V and J ends lost 8 bases and 7 bases, in that order; junction bases with no gene match: 6. CDR1 and CDR2 from the germline V gene are SGHAT and FQNNGV. CDR3 length: 13 residues.

The rearrangement uses TRBV28 and TRBJ1-5; D not certain. The CDR3 spans 15 residues. The V end was cut by 3 bases, the J end by 5 bases, with 14 bases between. Looked up from germline, CDR1 is MDHEN and CDR2 is SYDVKM. This CDR3 is CASSFRPRRDQPQHF. DNA for the CDR3: TGTGCCAGCAGTTTCAGACCCAGGCGGGATCAGCCCCAGCATTTT.

The rearrangement uses TRBV7-2 and TRBJ1-2; no definite D call. The CDR3 is made up of 15 amino acids. The germline V and J ends were trimmed by 2 bases and 4 bases, with 14 bases remaining between them. CDR1 SGHTA and CDR2 FQGNSA come from the germline V gene. The CDR3 DNA sequence: TGTGCCAGCAGCTTAAGGATCGAGAGATCCTATGGCTACACCTTC. It codes for CASSLRIERSYGYTF. The variable domain in full, with the rest retrieved from reference TRBV7-2 and TRBJ1-2, is GAGVSQSPSNKVTEKGKDVELRCDPISGHTALYWYRQSLGQGLEFLIYFQGNSAPDKSGLPSDRFSAERTGGSVSTLTIQRTQQEDSAVYLCASSLRIERSYGYTFGSGTRLTVV.

This clone appeared once. This sequence joins TRBV4-2 and TRBJ2-7; 12 bases line up with TRBD2. The V segment lost 1 base and the J segment 5 bases; nucleotides outside the gene matches: 6. The CDR3 is 16 residues long. Germline CDR1 LGHNA, CDR2 YNFKEQ. CDR3 bases: TGTGCCAGCAGCCAAGGGGCGTGGACTAGCGGGGACGAGCAGTACTTC. Translating gives CASSQGAWTSGDEQYF.

This clone was seen once. V is TRBV12-3 or TRBV12-4 and J is TRBJ2-5, with D hard to call. There are 13 residues in the CDR3. V was pared by 7 bases and J by 1 base, with 10 bases between. The DNA of the CDR3 is TGTGCCAGCAAAGACTTGGTCCAAGAGACCCAGTACTTC. It yields the protein CASKDLVQETQYF.

The J gene is TRBJ2-1, the V gene TRBV12-2; TRBD2 was called by the table and not checked on the DNA. TRBV12-2 is assigned pseudogene status. The CDR3 sequence is 16 residues long. The CDR3 here is CASRLASGRVSNEQFF. The CDR3 coding sequence is TGTGCAAGTCGCTTAGCAAGCGGGAGGGTTTCCAATGAGCAGTTCTTC.

The rearrangement uses TRBV19 and TRBJ1-5, with 7 bases lining up with TRBD1. The CDR3 totals 16 residues. Germline loops: CDR1 LNHDA, CDR2 SQIVND (reference sequence). Trimming took 5 bases from V and 1 from J; bases not matched to a gene: 8. The CDR3 here is CASSPRGGGSNQPQHF. CDR3 nucleotides: TGTGCCAGTAGTCCCCGGGGAGGGGGCAGCAATCAGCCCCAGCATTTT.

The genes are TRBV9 and TRBJ2-5, with D perhaps assigned TRBD1 or TRBD2 (6 bases each). The germline CDR1 and CDR2 sequences are SGDLS and YYNGEE. This CDR3 is 15 amino acids long. V was trimmed by 7 bases and J by 1 base, leaving 17 bases between them. The chain's CDR3 is CASSGGAGPQETQYF. The CDR3 DNA reads TGTGCCAGCTCTGGGGGCGCGGGACCCCAAGAGACCCAGTACTTC.

The chain has TRBV27 and TRBJ2-3, with a tentative D call TRBD2 (6 bases). Trimming took off 6 bases at V and 4 bases at J, with 14 bases between the two ends. The length of the CDR3 is 14 residues. Germline assignment: CDR1 MNHEY and CDR2 SMNVEV (reference sequence). CDR3 loop: CASSPSWDSDTQYF. For the CDR3, the DNA is TGTGCCAGCAGCCCGTCTTGGGACTCAGATACGCAGTATTTT.

The table lists this clone with a count of one. The chain carries TRBV28 and TRBJ1-1, with D unclear. With 11 bases removed from V and 2 bases from J, the gap between germline ends came to 18 bases. The CDR3 has 14 residues. CDR1 is MDHEN, CDR2 SYDVKM, per germline. CDR3 nucleotides: TGTGCCGCTAGAGCTGGCAATTCCAACACTGAAGCTTTCTTT. This translates into CAARAGNSNTEAFF.

The chain couples TRBV4-2 to TRBJ1-2, with 7 bases aligning to TRBD1. CDR1 and CDR2 from the germline V gene are LGHNA and YNFKEQ. This CDR3 is 15 amino acids long. V lost 0 bases to trimming and J lost 7 bases; unmatched junction nucleotides: 8. CDR3 region: CASSQEDEGAFGYTF. CDR3 coding DNA: TGTGCCAGCAGCCAAGAAGACGAGGGGGCCTTTGGCTACACCTTC.

The chain uses TRBV4-2 and TRBJ1-5; the match to TRBD1 covers 10 bases. V shed 0 bases and J 2 bases; nucleotides not matched to a gene: 13. CDR1 and CDR2 from the germline V gene are LGHNA and YNFKEQ. The CDR3 length is 20 residues. The CDR3, as DNA: TGTGCCAGCAGCCAAGATACGGCCCTGGGACAGGGGTTTGGCAATCAGCCCCAGCATTTT. The encoded protein is CASSQDTALGQGFGNQPQHF.

This clone appeared a single time. The chain uses TRBV27 and TRBJ2-7, with 9 bases that match TRBD1. The CDR3 totals 16 residues. V was clipped by 0 bases and J by 2 bases; unmatched bases: 5. The V gene's germline CDR1 is MNHEY and CDR2 SMNVEV (reference sequence). The CDR3 bases are TGTGCCAGCAGTTTATCGAAGGGACAGGGACCCTACGAGCAGTACTTC. Encoded protein: CASSLSKGQGPYEQYF.

V gene TRBV24-1 combines with J gene TRBJ1-4, with D possibly matching TRBD1 (5 bases). Germline V gene lookup returns CDR1 KGHDR and CDR2 SFDVKD. Trimming took 5 bases from V and 6 from J, leaving 9 bases between them. The CDR3 is 13 residues long. As DNA, the CDR3 is TGTGCCACCAGTGGCGGGGCTCATGAAAAACTGTTTTTT. Its translation is CATSGGAHEKLFF.